The next 8 T cell receptor beta chains were all read from a single sample in a study of cytomegalovirus exposure and HLA in healthy donors. TCRdb keeps only in-frame clones here, not all; method: immunoSEQ multiplex PCR. This sample has 100,000 to 150,000 clones, with about nine tenths found just once. The sample comprised PBMCs. These receptors originate from a young man in good health and CMV-seronegative.

The chain uses TRBV7-2 and TRBJ2-7; D unclear. The CDR3 spans 13 residues. The ends were cut back, 4 bases at V and 2 bases at J, with 9 bases in the middle. CDR1 and CDR2 (germline): SGHTA, FQGNSA. CDR3 sequence reads: CASSSQPTYEQYF. CDR3 bases: TGTGCCAGCAGCTCACAGCCTACCTACGAGCAGTACTTC.

The chain has TRBV29-1 and TRBJ1-2; D perhaps matches TRBD1 (5 bases). Germline-derived CDR1 and CDR2 are SQVTM and ANQGSEA. V lost 3 bases and J lost 4, with 18 bases in between. CDR3 length equals 15 residues. CDR3 sequence: CSVDSQDLISYGYTF. The CDR3 DNA reads TGCAGCGTTGATTCACAGGACCTAATTTCCTATGGCTACACCTTC.

This rearrangement joins TRBV27 to TRBJ1-6; maybe TRBD1 (6 bases). V shed 4 bases and J shed 2 bases, with 9 bases lying between them. The CDR3 runs to 15 residues. The germline gives CDR1 MNHEY, CDR2 SMNVEV (reference sequence). The CDR3 sequence is CASSWGGPYNSPLHF. CDR3 DNA: TGTGCCAGCAGTTGGGGGGGCCCCTATAATTCACCCCTCCACTTT.

This chain uses TRBV30 with TRBJ2-7; a possible D gene is TRBD1 (5 bases). The CDR3 totals 11 residues. Looked up from germline, CDR1 is GTSNPN and CDR2 is SVGIG (reference sequence). The V and J ends lost 7 bases and 3 bases respectively, with 10 bases between them. The DNA of the CDR3 is TGTGCCTACCAGACAGTCTACGAGCAGTACTTC. It specifies CAYQTVYEQYF.

The CDR3 nucleotides are TGTGCCAGCAGTTTATCAGCCCGGGACAGCTTTTTGGAGACCCAGTACTTC. Protein product: CASSLSARDSFLETQYF. The V and J genes are TRBV28 and TRBJ2-5; 7 bases agree with TRBD1. The V segment lost 1 base and the J segment 5 bases; nucleotides outside the gene matches: 13. The CDR3 runs 17 residues. Germline CDR1 and CDR2: MDHEN and SYDVKM.

The genes are TRBV29-1 and TRBJ2-7; D is unresolved. The CDR3 runs to 13 residues. With 0 bases removed from V and 2 bases from J, the gap between germline ends came to 8 bases. Germline assignment: CDR1 SQVTM and CDR2 ANQGSEA. The CDR3 reads CSVEDQIPYEQYF. CDR3 bases: TGCAGCGTTGAAGATCAGATACCCTACGAGCAGTACTTC.

The rearrangement links TRBV19 to TRBJ2-2; TRBD1 might be the D (6 bases). The V gene lost 6 bases and the J gene lost 4 bases, with 15 bases spanning the gap. The CDR3 has 15 amino acids. CDR1 LNHDA and CDR2 SQIVND come from the germline V gene (reference sequence). The CDR3 DNA follows: TGTGCCAGTAGACGGACAGCGACTGGCACCGGGGAGCTGTTTTTT. Its translation: CASRRTATGTGELFF. Based on the CDR3 plus reference TRBV19 and TRBJ2-2, the full variable domain is DGGITQSPKYLFRKEGQNVTLSCEQNLNHDAMYWYRQDPGQGLRLIYYSQIVNDFQKGDIAEGYSVSREKKESFPLTVTSAQKNPTAFYLCASRRTATGTGELFFGEGSRLTVL.

The chain carries TRBV9 and TRBJ2-7, with TRBD1 identical over 9 bases. Germline assignment: CDR1 SGDLS and CDR2 YYNGEE. The CDR3 is made up of 15 amino acids. V lost 4 bases, J lost 5 bases, and 10 bases stayed unmatched. The CDR3 DNA sequence: TGTGCCAGCAGCCCTCGGGGACAGGGTTTCCACGAGCAGTACTTC. Amino acids: CASSPRGQGFHEQYF.